These 23 T cell receptor beta chains came from one sample sequenced in a study of shared clonotypes between healthy human individuals. Sequencing was performed with immunoSEQ multiplex PCR; in TCRdb, only in-frame clones are kept and a portion is missing. The repertoire includes millions of clones, more than 85% of them detected once, and about 0.37% sits in the top ten. Sample: naive CD4+ T cells from PBMCs. Specified subset: CD45RA+ positively selected. Receptors originate from a young man in good health. Some clones in this sample may be carry-over from other donors' samples.

This chain joins TRBV5-8 and TRBJ2-7; either TRBD1 or TRBD2 may fit D (5 bases each). V was pared by 1 base and J by 6 bases, with 8 bases between. CDR1 is SGHTS, CDR2 YDEGEE, per germline. The CDR3 covers 12 residues. The CDR3 DNA is TGTGCCAGCAGCTTGCTGGGGGTCGAGCAGTACTTC. This sequence encodes CASSLLGVEQYF.

This clone was picked up one time. The chain employs TRBV5-1 and TRBJ1-1; D uncertain. The CDR3 sequence is 17 residues long. Germline loops: CDR1 SGHRS, CDR2 YFSETQ. Trimming shortened V by 3 bases and J by 4 bases, and 22 bases separated the two germline ends. CDR3 in DNA: TGCGCCAGCAGCTCCCAGCCGTATTCGCTGATGGGCACTGAAGCTTTCTTT. It is translated as CASSSQPYSLMGTEAFF.

The chain joins TRBV5-6 to TRBJ1-4; the D is unclear. The germline V gene has CDR1 SGHDT and CDR2 YYEEEE. CDR3 size: 15 residues. Trimming took off 0 bases at V and 5 bases at J, with 11 bases between the two ends. CDR3 region: CASSLVGLENEKLFF. CDR3 nucleotides: TGTGCCAGCAGCTTGGTAGGTCTCGAAAATGAAAAACTGTTTTTT. The full variable domain, in which reference TRBV5-6 and TRBJ1-4 provide the parts outside the CDR3, is DAGVTQSPTHLIKTRGQQVTLRCSPKSGHDTVSWYQQALGQGPQFIFQYYEEEERQRGNFPDRFSGHQFPNYSSELNVNALLLGDSALYLCASSLVGLENEKLFFGSGTQLSVL.

The chain uses TRBV6-5 and TRBJ2-1; 12 bases map to TRBD2. Germline assignment: CDR1 MNHEY and CDR2 SVGAGI. The CDR3 extends over 15 amino acids. V dropped 6 bases and J dropped 4; count of bases not matched to a gene: 4. The CDR3 reads CASSQLAGGYNEQFF. CDR3 DNA sequence: TGTGCCAGCAGCCAACTAGCGGGAGGATACAATGAGCAGTTCTTC.

Regarding this clone: This same CDR3 is encoded by further DNA sequences in the sample. The chain employs TRBV28 and TRBJ2-3, with D perhaps TRBD2 (6 bases). V lost 2 bases and J 0 bases, leaving 9 bases between the germline ends. Germline CDR1 and CDR2: MDHEN and SYDVKM. This CDR3 region has 15 residues. The CDR3 coding sequence is TGTGCCAGCAGTTTACTAGGAGGGAGCACAGATACGCAGTATTTT. Encoded protein: CASSLLGGSTDTQYF.

The rearrangement links TRBV29-1 to TRBJ1-1, with TRBD1 as a possible D gene (6 bases). The germline CDR1 and CDR2 sequences are SQVTM and ANQGSEA. The ends were cut back, 5 bases at V and 5 bases at J, with 33 bases in the middle. CDR3 length: 19 residues. DNA of the CDR3: TGCAGCGTTTCTTCCGCCCGGACTGCTTGGGGGCCCCCGGGGACTGAAGCTTTCTTT. Amino acids: CSVSSARTAWGPPGTEAFF.

The rearrangement uses TRBV18 and TRBJ2-1; 11 positions agree with TRBD1. V lost 4 bases to trimming and J lost 3 bases; unmatched junction nucleotides: 2. The CDR3 totals 15 residues. Germline CDR1 is KGHSH and CDR2 is LQKENI. The CDR3 bases are TGTGCCAGCTCACTCGGGACAGGGGGCTACAATGAGCAGTTCTTC. This gives the protein CASSLGTGGYNEQFF. Variable domain in full (rest from reference TRBV18 and TRBJ2-1): NAGVMQNPRHLVRRRGQEARLRCSPMKGHSHVYWYRQLPEEGLKFMVYLQKENIIDESGMPKERFSAEFPKEGPSILRIQQVVRGDSAAYFCASSLGTGGYNEQFFGPGTRLTVL.

J is TRBJ2-1 and V is TRBV7-3, with 7 bases identical to TRBD1. Germline values: CDR1 SGHTA, CDR2 FQGTGA. V shed 3 bases, J shed 5 bases, and the junction held 7 bases outside the gene matches. CDR3 length equals 15 residues. DNA of the CDR3: TGTGCCAGCAGCTTTCCTCTAGGGGGCCACAATGAGCAGTTCTTC. It translates to CASSFPLGGHNEQFF. Drawing the rest from reference TRBV7-3 and TRBJ2-1, the complete variable domain is GAGVSQTPSNKVTEKGKYVELRCDPISGHTALYWYRQSLGQGPEFLIYFQGTGAADDSGLPNDRFFAVRPEGSVSTLKIQRTERGDSAVYLCASSFPLGGHNEQFFGPGTRLTVL.

The J gene is TRBJ2-7, the V gene TRBV2, with D tentatively TRBD1 (7 bases). The CDR3 totals 15 residues. CDR1 and CDR2 (germline): SNHLY, FYNNEI. Trimming pared 4 bases from V and 5 bases from J, leaving 18 bases between. In DNA, the CDR3 is TGTGCCAGCAGTGTGCAGGGGGGAGGAATCCACGAGCAGTACTTC. As protein: CASSVQGGGIHEQYF.

The V gene is TRBV28, the J gene TRBJ2-7, with a tentative D call TRBD2 (7 bases). V dropped 6 bases and J dropped 0 bases, with 27 bases sitting between them. The CDR3 contains 19 residues. CDR1 MDHEN and CDR2 SYDVKM come from the germline V gene. CDR3 nucleotides: TGTGCCAGCAGCCTCCCGGGGGCGGGAGCCTTCCCAAGCTCCTACGAGCAGTACTTC. Protein sequence: CASSLPGAGAFPSSYEQYF.

The CDR3 coding sequence is TGTGCCAGCAGCCCGACAGGGATTACGGGAGCTTTCTTT. Protein product: CASSPTGITGAFF. J is TRBJ1-1 and V is TRBV6-1; 7 bases are shared with TRBD1. The ends lost 6 bases at V and 10 bases at J; junction bases unmatched: 11. The CDR3 is made up of 13 amino acids. Germline assignment: CDR1 MNHNS and CDR2 SASEGT.

The chain is built from TRBV29-1 and TRBJ2-5; D unresolved. The CDR3 contains 16 residues. CDR1 is SQVTM and CDR2 is ANQGSEA in the germline V gene. With 4 bases removed from V and 9 bases from J, the gap between germline ends came to 27 bases. CDR3 loop: CSVVPAQIGYPQAQYF. CDR3 in DNA: TGCAGCGTTGTTCCCGCGCAGATCGGATACCCCCAGGCCCAGTACTTC. The complete variable domain, with remaining parts taken from reference TRBV29-1 and TRBJ2-5, reads SAVISQKPSRDICQRGTSLTIQCQVDSQVTMMFWYRQQPGQSLTLIATANQGSEATYESGFVIDKFPISRPNLTFSTLTVSNMSPEDSSIYLCSVVPAQIGYPQAQYFGPGTRLLVL.

CDR3 in DNA: TGTGCCAGCAGTGAAGCGGGAGTAGCGGTATACAATGAGCAGTTCTTC. Translating it yields CASSEAGVAVYNEQFF. The chain has TRBV2 and TRBJ2-1; possible D gene TRBD2, 6 bases. The CDR3 extends over 16 amino acids. CDR1 is SNHLY and CDR2 is FYNNEI in the germline V gene. V was shortened by 0 bases and J by 4 bases, with 13 bases between the two germline ends. The full variable domain, completed using reference TRBV2 and TRBJ2-1, is EPEVTQTPSHQVTQMGQEVILRCVPISNHLYFYWYRQILGQKVEFLVSFYNNEISEKSEIFDDQFSVERPDGSNFTLKIRSTKLEDSAMYFCASSEAGVAVYNEQFFGPGTRLTVL.

J is TRBJ2-3 and V is TRBV7-9, with D perhaps TRBD2 (6 bases). V was shortened by 5 bases and J by 6 bases, with 18 bases between the two germline ends. Germline CDR1 reads SEHNR; CDR2 reads FQNEAQ (reference sequence). The CDR3 is 15 residues long. CDR3 nucleotide sequence: TGTGCCAGCAGCCGGGGGACCAACTCTGAGGATACGCAGTATTTT. This codes for CASSRGTNSEDTQYF.

The J gene is TRBJ1-1, the V gene TRBV9; tentatively, D is TRBD1 (5 bases). Trimming removed 3 bases at V and 3 bases at J, with 12 bases between. Germline V gene data show CDR1 as SGDLS and CDR2 as YYNGEE. The CDR3 sequence is 14 residues long. CDR3 DNA: TGTGCCAGCAGCGCCCGGATGGGGGACACTGAAGCTTTCTTT. Translation: CASSARMGDTEAFF.

This clone has just a few counts. This chain joins TRBV29-1 and TRBJ2-7; TRBD1 is a possible D gene (6 bases). The V gene lost 6 bases and the J gene lost 3 bases, with 12 bases spanning the gap. The CDR3 is made up of 12 amino acids. Per the germline V gene, CDR1 is SQVTM and CDR2 is ANQGSEA. CDR3 bases: TGCAGCGTGACGACAGGCTTCTACGAGCAGTACTTC. Encoded protein: CSVTTGFYEQYF.

The V and J genes are TRBV7-9 and TRBJ1-2; possibly TRBD1 for D (5 bases). The germline V gene encodes CDR1 SEHNR and CDR2 FQNEAQ (reference sequence). The CDR3 covers 15 residues. Trimming cost V 3 bases and J 3 bases, with 14 bases left between them. DNA for the CDR3: TGTGCCAGCAGCTTGACAGCCGGGAGGGACTATGGCTACACCTTC. Its protein is CASSLTAGRDYGYTF.

The chain links TRBV29-1 to TRBJ1-2; D may be TRBD1 (6 bases). The ends were cut back, 0 bases at V and 6 bases at J, with 17 bases in the middle. This CDR3 is 15 amino acids long. Germline V CDR1 and CDR2: SQVTM, ANQGSEA. The CDR3 is CSVEESGGQSNGYTF. For the CDR3, the DNA is TGCAGCGTTGAAGAAAGCGGGGGCCAGTCCAATGGCTACACCTTC.

This sequence joins TRBV27 and TRBJ2-7, with 9 bases lining up with TRBD1. Germline CDR1 reads MNHEY; CDR2 reads SMNVEV (reference sequence). V shed 4 bases, J shed 2 bases, and the junction held 3 bases outside the gene matches. The CDR3 is made up of 14 amino acids. CDR3 nucleotide sequence: TGTGCCAGCAGTTCCCGACAGGGGGCCTACGAGCAGTACTTC. It yields the protein CASSSRQGAYEQYF.

Of note for this clone: The identical CDR3 is also encoded by other nucleotide sequences in the sample. The chain carries TRBV5-1 and TRBJ2-1; the match to TRBD2 covers 8 bases. V shed 4 bases, J shed 0 bases, and the junction held 3 bases outside the gene matches. The CDR3 contains 15 residues. Germline loops: CDR1 SGHRS, CDR2 YFSETQ. The CDR3 region is CASSPGTSSYNEQFF. The CDR3 DNA reads TGCGCCAGCAGCCCCGGGACTAGCTCCTACAATGAGCAGTTCTTC. Supplemented by reference TRBV5-1 and TRBJ2-1, the full variable domain reads KAGVTQTPRYLIKTRGQQVTLSCSPISGHRSVSWYQQTPGQGLQFLFEYFSETQRNKGNFPGRFSGRQFSNSRSEMNVSTLELGDSALYLCASSPGTSSYNEQFFGPGTRLTVL.

This clone was found once. V and J are TRBV7-2 and TRBJ2-7; a weak D match, TRBD2 (6 bases). The CDR3 length is 15 residues. With 5 bases removed from V and 1 base from J, the gap between germline ends came to 15 bases. Germline values: CDR1 SGHTA, CDR2 FQGNSA. CDR3 bases: TGTGCCAGCAGCCAGTTTGTGGGAGGATCCTACGAGCAGTACTTC. It is translated as CASSQFVGGSYEQYF.

The chain couples TRBV4-1 to TRBJ1-4, with 10 bases identical to TRBD1. Germline V gene sequence: CDR1 MGHRA, CDR2 YSYEKL. The ends lost 1 base at V and 8 bases at J; junction bases unmatched: 10. CDR3 size: 17 residues. CDR3 in amino acids: CASSQGGTGASGEKLFF. The CDR3 DNA sequence: TGCGCCAGCAGCCAAGGGGGGACAGGGGCTAGCGGCGAAAAACTGTTTTTT.

The V and J genes are TRBV6-1 and TRBJ2-5; D may correspond to TRBD1 or TRBD2 (5 bases each). The CDR3 is 13 amino acids. Trimming pared 9 bases from V and 0 bases from J, leaving 11 bases between. Germline V CDR1 and CDR2: MNHNS, SASEGT. DNA for the CDR3: TGTGCCAGTATGCCGGGACACCAAGAGACCCAGTACTTC. Protein: CASMPGHQETQYF.